Listed below are T cell receptor beta chains from one sample, sequenced in a study of beta chain features in type 1 diabetes. The repertoire was sequenced with immunoSEQ multiplex PCR; TCRdb's copy has only in-frame clones and lacks some. The sample yields approximately 250,000 clones, about a tenth seen once. The sequenced material came from naive CD4+ T cells from blood. Every receptor here comes from a man in his thirties or forties with type 1 diabetes. The CDR3 runs from the conserved cysteine through the conserved F or W. D genes are given only for firm matches. Not every row has a clone size; where given, it reads once, few, many or a size class.

J gene	V gene	D gene	clone size	CDR3 protein	CDR3 DNA
TRBJ2-3	TRBV29-1	NA	few	CSVEPSLSSTDTQYF	TGCAGCGTTGAACCTTCCCTATCTAGCACAGATACGCAGTATTTT
TRBJ2-1	TRBV28	NA	NA	CASSSSGQGGNEQFF	TGTGCCAGCAGCTCCTCTGGTCAGGGTGGAAATGAGCAGTTCTTC
TRBJ2-5	TRBV5-4	TRBD2	NA	CASSFPTTGGVETQYF	TGTGCCAGCAGCTTCCCAACTACGGGGGGGGTCGAGACCCAGTACTTC
TRBJ2-1	TRBV2	TRBD1	few	CASTTDRGPEQFF	TGTGCCAGCACCACCGACAGGGGGCCTGAGCAGTTCTTC
TRBJ1-2	TRBV18	TRBD1	NA	CASSPGTGDNYGYTF	TGTGCCAGCTCACCCGGGACAGGGGACAACTATGGCTACACCTTC
TRBJ2-6	TRBV7-2	NA	NA	CASSMGLPGANVLTF	TGTGCCAGCAGCATGGGACTGCCTGGGGCCAACGTCCTGACTTTC
TRBJ1-2	TRBV2	TRBD1	NA	CASSDTGGNTF	TGTGCCAGCAGTGACACAGGGGGTAACACCTTC
TRBJ1-1	TRBV27	NA	NA	CASSAIENTEAFF	TGTGCCAGCAGTGCAATAGAGAACACTGAAGCTTTCTTT
TRBJ2-5	TRBV28	NA	NA	CASRRSAQETQYF	TGTGCCAGCCGTCGGTCTGCCCAAGAGACCCAGTACTTC
TRBJ2-1	TRBV7-8	NA	NA	CASSLAGGPNEQFF	TGTGCCAGCAGCTTAGCGGGGGGGCCCAATGAGCAGTTCTTC